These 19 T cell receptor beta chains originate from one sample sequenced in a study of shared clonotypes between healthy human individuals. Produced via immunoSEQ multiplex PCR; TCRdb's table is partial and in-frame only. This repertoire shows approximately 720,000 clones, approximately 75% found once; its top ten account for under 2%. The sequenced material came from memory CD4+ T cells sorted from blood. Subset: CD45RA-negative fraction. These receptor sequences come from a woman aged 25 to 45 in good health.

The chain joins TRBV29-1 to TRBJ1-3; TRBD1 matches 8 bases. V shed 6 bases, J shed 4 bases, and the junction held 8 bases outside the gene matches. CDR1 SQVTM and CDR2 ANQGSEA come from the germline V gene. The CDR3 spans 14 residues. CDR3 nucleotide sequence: TGCAGCGTGCAGGGGGCGCCCGGAGGAAACACCATATATTTT. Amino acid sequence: CSVQGAPGGNTIYF.

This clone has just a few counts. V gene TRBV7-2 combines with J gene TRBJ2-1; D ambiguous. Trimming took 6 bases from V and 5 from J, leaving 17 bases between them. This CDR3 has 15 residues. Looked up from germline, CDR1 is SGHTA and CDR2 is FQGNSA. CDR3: CASSNTALTNNEQFF. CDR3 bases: TGTGCCAGCAGTAATACCGCTCTTACCAACAATGAGCAGTTCTTC.

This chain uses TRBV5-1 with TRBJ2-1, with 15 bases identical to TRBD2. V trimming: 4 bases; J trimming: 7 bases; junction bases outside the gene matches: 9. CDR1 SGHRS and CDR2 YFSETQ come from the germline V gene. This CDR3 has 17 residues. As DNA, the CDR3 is TGCGCCAGCAGCCAACTCCCCGGACTAGCGGGAGGGAATGAGCAGTTCTTC. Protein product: CASSQLPGLAGGNEQFF.

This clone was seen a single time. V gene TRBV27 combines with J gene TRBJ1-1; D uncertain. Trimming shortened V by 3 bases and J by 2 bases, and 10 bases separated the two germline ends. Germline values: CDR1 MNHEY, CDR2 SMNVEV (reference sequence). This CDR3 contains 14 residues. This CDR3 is CASSFLGYNTEAFF. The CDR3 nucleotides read TGTGCCAGCAGTTTCTTGGGGTATAACACTGAAGCTTTCTTT.

The CDR3 sequence is CASSRRETHEQYF. The CDR3 coding sequence is TGTGCCAGCTCACGGCGGGAAACACACGAGCAGTACTTC. The chain uses TRBV18 and TRBJ2-7; tentatively, D is TRBD2 (6 bases). Trimming left V 4 bases short and J 5 bases short, with 12 bases between. Germline CDR1 KGHSH, CDR2 LQKENI. The CDR3 extends over 13 amino acids. Supplemented by reference TRBV18 and TRBJ2-7, the full variable domain reads NAGVMQNPRHLVRRRGQEARLRCSPMKGHSHVYWYRQLPEEGLKFMVYLQKENIIDESGMPKERFSAEFPKEGPSILRIQQVVRGDSAAYFCASSRRETHEQYFGPGTRLTVT.

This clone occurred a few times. In nucleotides, the CDR3 is TGTGCCAGCAGTGAAATGGGACCAAGCACAGATACGCAGTATTTT. Translating it yields CASSEMGPSTDTQYF. The V call is TRBV2, the J call TRBJ2-3; D may match TRBD1 or TRBD2 (5 bases each). The CDR3 is 15 amino acids. V shed 2 bases and J shed 0 bases, with 9 bases lying between them. The germline gives CDR1 SNHLY, CDR2 FYNNEI.

CDR3 region: CASRGSAAGVSDEQFF. The CDR3 nucleotides are TGTGCCAGCAGGGGATCCGCAGCGGGAGTTTCGGATGAGCAGTTCTTC. The rearrangement uses TRBV28 and TRBJ2-1, with TRBD2 matching 8 bases. This CDR3 contains 16 residues. Germline CDR1 is MDHEN and CDR2 is SYDVKM. Unmatched junction bases numbered 15, after V lost 6 bases and J lost 8 bases.

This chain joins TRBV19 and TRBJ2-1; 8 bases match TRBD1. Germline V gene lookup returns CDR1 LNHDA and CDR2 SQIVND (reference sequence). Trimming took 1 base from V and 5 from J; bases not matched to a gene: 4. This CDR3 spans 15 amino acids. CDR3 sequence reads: CASSIVGQGDNEQFF. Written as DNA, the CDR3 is TGTGCCAGTAGTATAGTCGGACAGGGAGACAATGAGCAGTTCTTC.

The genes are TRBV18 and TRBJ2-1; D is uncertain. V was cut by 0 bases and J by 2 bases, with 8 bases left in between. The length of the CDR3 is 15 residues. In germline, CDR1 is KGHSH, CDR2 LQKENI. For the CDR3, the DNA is TGTGCCAGCTCACCACCGATAAGACCCTACAATGAGCAGTTCTTC. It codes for CASSPPIRPYNEQFF.

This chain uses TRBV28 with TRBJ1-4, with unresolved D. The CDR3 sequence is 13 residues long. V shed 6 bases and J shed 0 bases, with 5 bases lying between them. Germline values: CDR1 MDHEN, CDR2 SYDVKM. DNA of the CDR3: TGTGCCAGCAGGCGAGCAACTAATGAAAAACTGTTTTTT. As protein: CASRRATNEKLFF.

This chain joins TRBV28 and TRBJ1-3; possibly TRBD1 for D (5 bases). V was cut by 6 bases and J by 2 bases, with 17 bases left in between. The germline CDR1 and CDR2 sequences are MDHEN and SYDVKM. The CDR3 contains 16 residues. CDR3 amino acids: CASSSYPGGAGNTIYF. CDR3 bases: TGTGCCAGCAGCTCCTACCCTGGGGGGGCTGGAAACACCATATATTTT.

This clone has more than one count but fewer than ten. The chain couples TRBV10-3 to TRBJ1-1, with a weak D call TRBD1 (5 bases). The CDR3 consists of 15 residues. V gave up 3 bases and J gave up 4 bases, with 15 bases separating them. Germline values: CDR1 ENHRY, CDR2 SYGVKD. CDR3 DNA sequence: TGTGCCATCAGTGATCAGGGAGGGGCAGGCACTGAAGCTTTCTTT. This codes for CAISDQGGAGTEAFF.

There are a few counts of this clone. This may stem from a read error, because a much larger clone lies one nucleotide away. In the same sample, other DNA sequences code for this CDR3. In DNA, the CDR3 is TGTGCCAGCAGTGACAGGGGGTACACTGAAGCTTTCTTT. The encoded protein is CASSDRGYTEAFF. V is TRBV2 and J is TRBJ1-1, with TRBD1 identical over 7 bases. The CDR3 contains 13 residues. With 3 bases clipped from V and 3 bases from J, the junction kept 1 base outside the gene matches. Germline values: CDR1 SNHLY, CDR2 FYNNEI.

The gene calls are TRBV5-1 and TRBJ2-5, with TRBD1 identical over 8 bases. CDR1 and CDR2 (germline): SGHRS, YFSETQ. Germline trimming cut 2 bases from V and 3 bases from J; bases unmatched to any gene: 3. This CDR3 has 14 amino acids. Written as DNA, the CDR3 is TGCGCCAGCAGCTTCGCGACAGGGGAAGAGACCCAGTACTTC. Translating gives CASSFATGEETQYF.

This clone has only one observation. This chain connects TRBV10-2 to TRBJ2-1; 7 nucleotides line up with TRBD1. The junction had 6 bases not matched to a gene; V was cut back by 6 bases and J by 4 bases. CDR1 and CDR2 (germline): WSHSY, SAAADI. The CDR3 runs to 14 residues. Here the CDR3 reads CASRGQMGYNEQFF. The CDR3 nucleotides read TGCGCCAGCAGGGGACAGATGGGATACAATGAGCAGTTCTTC.

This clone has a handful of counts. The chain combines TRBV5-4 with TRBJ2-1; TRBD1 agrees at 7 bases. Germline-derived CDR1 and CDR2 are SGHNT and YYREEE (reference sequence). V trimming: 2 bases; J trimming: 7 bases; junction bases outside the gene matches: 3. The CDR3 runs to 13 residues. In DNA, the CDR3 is TGTGCCAGCAGCTTCAGGGGGAGAAATGAGCAGTTCTTC. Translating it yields CASSFRGRNEQFF.

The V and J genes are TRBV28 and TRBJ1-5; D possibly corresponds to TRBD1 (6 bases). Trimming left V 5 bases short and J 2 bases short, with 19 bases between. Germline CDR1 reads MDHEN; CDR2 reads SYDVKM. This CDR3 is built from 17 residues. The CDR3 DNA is TGTGCCAGCAGTACAGGGAGTAGAACCTGGGGCAATCAGCCCCAGCATTTT. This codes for CASSTGSRTWGNQPQHF.

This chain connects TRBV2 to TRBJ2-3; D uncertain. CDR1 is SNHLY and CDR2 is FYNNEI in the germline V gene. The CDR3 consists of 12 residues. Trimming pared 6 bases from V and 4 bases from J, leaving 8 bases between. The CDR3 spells CASRNLADTQYF. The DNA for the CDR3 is TGTGCCAGCAGAAACCTTGCAGATACGCAGTATTTT.

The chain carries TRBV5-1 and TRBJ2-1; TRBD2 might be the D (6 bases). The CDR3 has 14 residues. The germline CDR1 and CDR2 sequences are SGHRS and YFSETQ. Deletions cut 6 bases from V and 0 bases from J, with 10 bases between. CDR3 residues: CASNTGSSYNEQFF. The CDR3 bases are TGCGCCAGCAATACCGGGAGCTCCTACAATGAGCAGTTCTTC.